This is a list of T cell receptor beta chains from one sample in a study of chemoradiotherapy in HPV16-positive cancers. TCRdb's copy holds only in-frame clones and misses some; the assay was immunoSEQ multiplex PCR. This table has about 67,000 clones, 88% appearing once. The sample consisted of blood, taken from a patient who underwent chemoradiotherapy. These receptors all come from a human donor with HPV-associated anogenital cancer. Each CDR3 is given with its conserved first and last residue. The D gene is left open where the match is weak. Some rows mark clone size as missing; the rest say once, few, many or name a class of expanded clone.

d_call j_call v_call clone_size cdr3_aa cdr3_nt
- TRBJ1-6 TRBV10-2 - CASSEGVSPLHF TGCGCCAGCAGTGAGGGGGTCTCACCCCTCCACTTT
TRBD1 TRBJ2-2 TRBV18 - CASSPLSRDRGLAGELFF TGTGCCAGCTCACCACTCTCGCGGGACAGGGGGCTGGCCGGGGAGCTGTTTTTT
- TRBJ2-7 TRBV5-4 - CASSLVPSYEQYF TGTGCCAGCAGCTTGGTCCCGTCCTACGAGCAGTACTTC
- TRBJ1-6 TRBV5-5 - CASSFERGHNSPLHF TGTGCCAGCAGCTTTGAAAGGGGCCATAATTCACCCCTCCACTTT
- TRBJ2-1 TRBV2 - CASRDEHTGGPSNEQFF TGTGCCAGCAGGGACGAACACACGGGGGGCCCATCCAATGAGCAGTTCTTC
- TRBJ1-3 TRBV2 - CASSEQGTRAIYF TGTGCCAGCAGTGAGCAGGGGACGAGAGCCATATATTTT
- TRBJ2-3 TRBV7-9 once CASSSPGVGGTDTQYF TGTGCCAGCAGCTCCCCGGGGGTGGGTGGCACAGATACGCAGTATTTT
- TRBJ1-2 TRBV19 - CASSIRRASYGYTF TGTGCCAGTAGTATCAGACGGGCCTCATATGGCTACACCTTC
TRBD1 TRBJ2-7 TRBV6-5 - CASVEDRASYEQYF TGTGCCAGCGTCGAAGACAGGGCTTCCTACGAGCAGTACTTC
- TRBJ1-3 TRBV2 - CASSQGTLNFSGNTIYF TGTGCCAGCAGTCAAGGGACACTAAACTTCTCTGGAAACACCATATATTTT
TRBD1 TRBJ1-1 TRBV6-1 few CASSAQKLTGLATEAFF TGTGCCAGCAGTGCCCAAAAACTGACAGGGTTGGCCACTGAAGCTTTCTTT
- TRBJ1-2 TRBV6-1 - CASNREEKSGYTF TGTGCCAGCAACAGGGAGGAGAAGTCTGGCTACACCTTC
- TRBJ2-7 TRBV5-8 - CASSLIRVREQYF TGTGCCAGCAGCTTGATTAGGGTACGCGAGCAGTACTTC
TRBD2 TRBJ2-2 TRBV27 - CASSFTPGLAGKNTGELFF TGTGCCAGCAGTTTCACGCCGGGACTAGCGGGTAAGAACACCGGGGAGCTGTTTTTT
- TRBJ1-6 TRBV7-6 - CASSLRVQGTNSPLHF TGTGCCAGCAGCTTGCGGGTACAGGGAACAAATTCACCCCTCCACTTT
- TRBJ1-2 TRBV10-2 - CASSEAGLYGYTF TGCGCCAGCAGCGAAGCGGGACTTTATGGCTACACCTTC
- TRBJ1-2 TRBV7-9 - CASSPSGRHSYGYTF TGTGCCAGCAGCCCCTCCGGGAGACATAGTTATGGCTACACCTTC
- TRBJ2-5 TRBV5-1 - CASSLVGALQETQYF TGCGCCAGCAGCTTGGTGGGCGCACTCCAAGAGACCCAGTACTTC
TRBD1 TRBJ1-6 TRBV6-1 - CASRWTGGDDSPLHF TGTGCCAGCAGGTGGACAGGGGGCGATGATTCACCCCTCCACTTT
- TRBJ1-2 TRBV6-1 - CASSVGNYGYTF TGTGCCAGCAGTGTGGGGAACTATGGCTACACCTTC
- TRBJ1-1 TRBV29-1 few CSVRDITAFF TGCAGCGTTAGGGACATAACCGCTTTCTTT
TRBD1 TRBJ2-2 TRBV19 - CASSSGQEAGELFF TGTGCCAGTAGTTCCGGACAGGAGGCCGGGGAGCTGTTTTTT
- TRBJ1-4 TRBV2 - CASAIREGDEKLFF TGTGCCAGCGCCATCCGGGAGGGGGATGAAAAACTGTTTTTT
TRBD1 TRBJ1-2 TRBV5-1 - CASSVTGAYGYTF TGCGCCAGCAGCGTGACAGGGGCCTATGGCTACACCTTC
- TRBJ1-2 TRBV6-4 - CASSGGYYGYTF TGTGCCAGCAGCGGGGGGTACTATGGCTACACCTTC
TRBD2 TRBJ2-1 TRBV4-2 - CASSQTSGGYYNEQFF TGTGCCAGCAGCCAAACTAGCGGGGGATACTACAATGAGCAGTTCTTC
TRBD1 TRBJ2-7 TRBV27 - CASSSGTGIYEQYF TGTGCCAGCAGTTCCGGGACAGGGATTTACGAGCAGTACTTC
TRBD2 TRBJ2-7 TRBV10-2 - CASSDPPGLGTYEQYF TGCGCCAGCAGTGACCCCCCGGGACTAGGAACCTACGAGCAGTACTTC
- TRBJ2-7 TRBV6-5 - CASSYGQGSYEQYF TGTGCCAGCAGTTACGGTCAGGGATCCTACGAGCAGTACTTC
- TRBJ2-3 TRBV6-1 - CASGERGGLATDTQYF TGTGCCAGCGGTGAAAGGGGGGGGCTGGCCACAGATACGCAGTATTTT
TRBD1 TRBJ1-6 TRBV27 - CASSVTGVNSPLHF TGTGCCAGCAGTGTGACAGGGGTAAATTCACCCCTCCACTTT
- TRBJ2-5 TRBV27 - CASSLLTYDMGPGTQYF TGTGCCAGCAGTTTATTAACCTACGACATGGGGCCGGGGACCCAGTACTTC
- TRBJ1-3 TRBV7-9 - CASSAGTSGNTIYF TGTGCCAGCAGCGCCGGGACATCTGGAAACACCATATATTTT
- TRBJ2-3 TRBV5-1 - CASSSYTTDTQYF TGCGCCAGCAGCTCCTATACAACAGATACGCAGTATTTT
TRBD2 TRBJ2-7 TRBV5-4 - CASSLPGLAGYEQYF TGTGCCAGCAGCCTACCAGGACTAGCAGGTTACGAGCAGTACTTC
- TRBJ2-1 TRBV28 - CASSPRPRLYNEQFF TGTGCCAGCAGTCCCCGGCCCCGACTGTATAATGAGCAGTTCTTC
- TRBJ1-5 TRBV19 few CASNPGQTNQPQHF TGTGCCAGTAACCCTGGACAGACCAATCAGCCCCAGCATTTT